The 17 T cell receptor beta chains below come from one sample, sequenced in a study of blood T cell repertoires in COVID-19. Data came from immunoSEQ multiplex PCR; TCRdb stores just in-frame clones and leaves some out. This table holds approximately 67,000 clones, approximately 90% found once. Sequenced input: peripheral blood. The receptors stem from a woman aged 60 to 75 with active COVID-19.

The V call is TRBV6-6, the J call TRBJ1-2; perhaps TRBD1 as D (5 bases). The CDR3 spans 12 residues. Deletions cut 7 bases from V and 4 bases from J, with 10 bases between. Germline lookup yields CDR1 MNHNY and CDR2 SVGAGI (reference sequence). CDR3 loop: CASTDSPYGYTF. The DNA for the CDR3 is TGTGCCAGCACAGACAGCCCCTATGGCTACACCTTC.

As DNA, the CDR3 is TGTGCCAGCTCACCACCAAGGCTTGGCGGGCAATCGTACAATGAGCAGTTCTTC. Encoded protein: CASSPPRLGGQSYNEQFF. The V gene is TRBV18, the J gene TRBJ2-1, with D perhaps TRBD2 (5 bases). CDR3 size: 18 residues. Between the trimmed V and J ends, which lost 0 bases and 4 bases, there was a span of 19 bases. The germline V gene has CDR1 KGHSH and CDR2 LQKENI.

The chain recombines TRBV5-5 with TRBJ2-5; 9 positions agree with TRBD1. This CDR3 comprises 14 residues. CDR1 SGHKS and CDR2 YYEKEE come from the germline V gene (reference sequence). Trimming at V came to 4 bases and at J to 4 bases, leaving 5 bases not matched to a gene. CDR3 coding DNA: TGTGCCAGCAGCCATGGACAGGGGCGAGAGACCCAGTACTTC. Its translation is CASSHGQGRETQYF.

The J gene is TRBJ1-1, the V gene TRBV2; maybe TRBD1 (5 bases). Germline-derived CDR1 and CDR2 are SNHLY and FYNNEI. There are 14 residues in the CDR3. V was trimmed by 6 bases and J by 3 bases, leaving 14 bases between them. In DNA, the CDR3 is TGTGCCAGCAGCTCAGGGAAGTTGTACACTGAAGCTTTCTTT. The encoded protein is CASSSGKLYTEAFF.

This clone was counted only a few times. The chain uses TRBV7-7 and TRBJ1-3; D possibly corresponds to TRBD1 (5 bases). CDR1 and CDR2 (germline): SSHAT, FNYEAQ (reference sequence). The CDR3 extends over 13 amino acids. CDR3 sequence: CGWGSSSGNTIYF. The CDR3, as DNA: TGTGGTTGGGGCAGCAGCTCTGGAAACACCATATATTTT.

The V call is TRBV3-1 (or the pseudogene TRBV3-2), the J call TRBJ2-5; D might be TRBD1 (5 bases). The V end was cut by 3 bases, the J end by 5 bases, with 13 bases between. Germline CDR1 reads LGHDT; CDR2 reads YNNKEL (reference sequence). This CDR3 has 14 amino acids. CDR3 loop: CASSHRQRWETQYF. DNA of the CDR3: TGTGCCAGCAGCCACCGACAGCGCTGGGAGACCCAGTACTTC.

CDR3 DNA: TGTGCCAGCAGCTTAACGGGACAGGGGGTCAATGAGCAGTTCTTC. Amino acids: CASSLTGQGVNEQFF. The J gene is TRBJ2-1, the V gene TRBV7-9; 11 positions match TRBD1. Per the germline V gene, CDR1 is SEHNR and CDR2 is FQNEAQ (reference sequence). V gave up 2 bases and J gave up 6 bases; unmatched junction bases: 3. The CDR3 is 15 residues long.

The V gene is TRBV4-2, the J gene TRBJ2-5; 7 nucleotides agree with TRBD2. Germline loops: CDR1 LGHNA, CDR2 YNFKEQ. The V segment lost 1 base and the J segment 0 bases; nucleotides outside the gene matches: 8. The CDR3 has 17 residues. CDR3 nucleotide sequence: TGTGCCAGCAGCCAAGGAAGAGGGAGGGCTTACCAAGAGACCCAGTACTTC. Its translation is CASSQGRGRAYQETQYF.

This CDR3 is CASSLGGGMQAYNEQFF. For the CDR3, the DNA is TGTGCCAGTAGTTTAGGGGGAGGAATGCAGGCCTACAATGAGCAGTTCTTC. The chain employs TRBV19 and TRBJ2-1; either TRBD1 or TRBD2 may fit D (6 bases each). Trimming pared 5 bases from V and 2 bases from J, leaving 19 bases between. Germline CDR1 reads LNHDA; CDR2 reads SQIVND (reference sequence). This CDR3 comprises 17 residues.

The chain carries TRBV29-1 and TRBJ2-3, with 10 nucleotides matching TRBD1. V lost 5 bases to trimming and J lost 4 bases; unmatched junction nucleotides: 6. Per the germline V gene, CDR1 is SQVTM and CDR2 is ANQGSEA. The CDR3 is 14 amino acids. The CDR3 DNA follows: TGCAGCGTTTACGGACAGGGGGTCCCAGATACGCAGTATTTT. Translated, it gives CSVYGQGVPDTQYF.

V gene TRBV7-9 combines with J gene TRBJ1-2; a possible D gene is TRBD1 (5 bases). V was cut by 1 base and J by 4 bases, with 7 bases left in between. CDR1 and CDR2 (germline): SEHNR, FQNEAQ (reference sequence). The CDR3 covers 13 residues. CDR3 DNA sequence: TGTGCCAGCAGCTTAGGCAGGGTCTATGGCTACACCTTC. Its protein product is CASSLGRVYGYTF.

This clone was observed once. The V call is TRBV28, the J call TRBJ1-5, with D uncertain. Germline values: CDR1 MDHEN, CDR2 SYDVKM. The CDR3 runs 14 residues. The V end was cut by 3 bases, the J end by 5 bases, with 11 bases between. CDR3: CASSFGGPYQPQHF. Here the CDR3 DNA reads TGTGCCAGCAGTTTCGGTGGGCCGTATCAGCCCCAGCATTTT.

V is TRBV6-4 and J is TRBJ2-1, with TRBD2 matching 14 bases. The length of the CDR3 is 15 residues. The germline V gene encodes CDR1 MRHNA and CDR2 SNTAGT. Trimming cost V 4 bases and J 7 bases; bases outside gene matches: 3. Written as DNA, the CDR3 is TGTGCCAGCAGTGGACTAGCGGGAGGGCCAAATGAGCAGTTCTTC. It translates to CASSGLAGGPNEQFF.

V and J are TRBV4-2 and TRBJ2-1; 14 bases fit TRBD2. The germline V gene encodes CDR1 LGHNA and CDR2 YNFKEQ. With 5 bases clipped from V and 0 bases from J, the junction kept 12 bases outside the gene matches. The CDR3 spans 20 residues. DNA for the CDR3: TGTGCCAGCAGCAAAAGACTAGCGGGAGGGCCGATAAGCTCCTACAATGAGCAGTTCTTC. This codes for CASSKRLAGGPISSYNEQFF.

This clone was counted once. V and J are TRBV3-1 (or the pseudogene TRBV3-2) and TRBJ1-1; a weak D match, TRBD1 (5 bases). The CDR3 is 14 amino acids. Looked up from germline, CDR1 is LGHDT and CDR2 is YNNKEL (reference sequence). Trimming left V 4 bases short and J 6 bases short, with 15 bases between. The CDR3 region is CASSPQGRSPEAFF. The CDR3 DNA is TGTGCCAGCAGCCCCCAGGGCAGAAGTCCTGAAGCTTTCTTT.

The V gene is TRBV7-9, the J gene TRBJ1-4; the D is unclear. The CDR3 runs 15 residues. Trimming shortened V by 2 bases and J by 7 bases, and 14 bases separated the two germline ends. In germline, CDR1 is SEHNR, CDR2 FQNEAQ (reference sequence). The CDR3, as DNA: TGTGCCAGCAGCTTAATCGACAAAGAGGGTGAAAAACTGTTTTTT. Translation gives CASSLIDKEGEKLFF.

V gene TRBV6-5 combines with J gene TRBJ1-1; the D gene is possibly TRBD1 (5 bases). The CDR3 has 15 amino acids. With 0 bases removed from V and 7 bases from J, the gap between germline ends came to 15 bases. Germline V gives CDR1 MNHEY, CDR2 SVGAGI. The CDR3 protein is CASSYSGPRTNEAFF. The CDR3 DNA sequence: TGTGCCAGCAGTTACTCGGGCCCGAGGACAAATGAAGCTTTCTTT.